The 22 T cell receptor beta chains in this list originate from one sample, sequenced in a study of cytomegalovirus exposure and HLA in healthy donors. The PCR made use of 60 Vbeta and 13 Jbeta primers. Sequencing used immunoSEQ multiplex PCR; TCRdb keeps in-frame clones, though not all of them. The sample yields some 150,000 clones, over 80% seen once. Material for sequencing was PBMCs. These receptors were taken from a woman aged 25 to 39 in good health and CMV-seronegative.

CDR3 sequence (DNA): TGCGCCAGCAGCCAAGGTCGGGACAGCGGGAGGACTGAAGCTTTCTTT. Translation gives CASSQGRDSGRTEAFF. This chain connects TRBV4-1 to TRBJ1-1, with 7 bases that match TRBD1. Germline CDR1 MGHRA, CDR2 YSYEKL. The CDR3 covers 16 residues. With V trimmed by 1 base and J by 5 bases, 10 bases remained unmatched.

The genes are TRBV2 and TRBJ1-4; TRBD1 agrees at 8 bases. V was clipped by 6 bases and J by 8 bases; unmatched bases: 11. Germline V lookup: CDR1 SNHLY, CDR2 FYNNEI. The CDR3 has 15 residues. The CDR3 nucleotides read TGTGCCAGCAGGGAACAGGGGGAGATTCGGGAAAAACTGTTTTTT. Amino acid sequence: CASREQGEIREKLFF.

The chain combines TRBV19 with TRBJ1-2; weak D call: TRBD1 (5 bases). The CDR3 runs 14 residues. Germline-derived CDR1 and CDR2 are LNHDA and SQIVND (reference sequence). Between the trimmed V and J ends, which lost 7 bases and 3 bases, there was a span of 15 bases. The CDR3 sequence is CASTRGLSHYGYTF. The DNA of the CDR3 is TGTGCCAGTACCCGGGGGTTGTCGCACTATGGCTACACCTTC.

CDR3 in amino acids: CASSLRHRGEINIQYF. The DNA for the CDR3 is TGTGCCAGCAGTTTACGACACAGGGGTGAGATAAACATTCAGTACTTC. The chain has TRBV27 and TRBJ2-4, with 7 positions matching TRBD1. Germline loops: CDR1 MNHEY, CDR2 SMNVEV (reference sequence). The CDR3 is 16 residues long. The V and J ends lost 2 bases and 6 bases, in that order; junction bases with no gene match: 10.

The chain joins TRBV7-2 to TRBJ1-4, with TRBD1 matching 7 bases. Trimming removed 1 base from V and 6 bases from J; junction bases left unmatched: 5. The CDR3 sequence is 15 residues long. Germline assignment: CDR1 SGHTA and CDR2 FQGNSA. The CDR3 here is CASSLVGQGDEKLFF. CDR3 DNA sequence: TGTGCCAGCAGCTTAGTAGGTCAGGGGGATGAAAAACTGTTTTTT.

This clone was counted a single time. The gene calls are TRBV5-1 and TRBJ2-5; the D gene is possibly TRBD2 (7 bases). CDR1 and CDR2 from the germline V gene are SGHRS and YFSETQ. The CDR3 sequence is 13 residues long. Deletions cut 4 bases from V and 5 bases from J, with 12 bases between. The CDR3, as DNA: TGCGCCAGCAGCCCGAAGGGGGGGGAGACCCAGTACTTC. Residues: CASSPKGGETQYF.

V gene TRBV7-9 combines with J gene TRBJ1-1; no definite D call. Per the germline V gene, CDR1 is SEHNR and CDR2 is FQNEAQ (reference sequence). Trimming stripped 10 bases from V and 3 bases from J, with 9 bases between. CDR3 length: 11 residues. The CDR3, as DNA: TGTGCCACCTCCGGGGACACTGAAGCTTTCTTT. It specifies CATSGDTEAFF.

This sequence joins TRBV4-1 and TRBJ2-1; 9 bases are a match to TRBD2. Germline V gene sequence: CDR1 MGHRA, CDR2 YSYEKL. The CDR3 is made up of 16 amino acids. V shed 4 bases and J 9 bases; nucleotides not matched to a gene: 13. Here the CDR3 DNA reads TGCGCCAGCAGCCCAACCCTTGCGGGAGGGCTTGGTGAGCAGTTCTTC. Translation: CASSPTLAGGLGEQFF.

The V and J genes are TRBV7-3 and TRBJ2-7; no clear D gene. Between the trimmed V and J ends, which lost 5 bases and 4 bases, there was a span of 18 bases. The germline CDR1 and CDR2 sequences are SGHTA and FQGTGA. This CDR3 contains 15 residues. The CDR3 DNA reads as TGTGCCAGCAGCATTGGTGGTAGCTTAGTATACGAGCAGTACTTC. This codes for CASSIGGSLVYEQYF.

The chain uses TRBV2 and TRBJ2-5; D is unresolved. The germline V gene encodes CDR1 SNHLY and CDR2 FYNNEI. The CDR3 sequence is 11 residues long. V was clipped by 4 bases and J by 4 bases, with 4 bases between them. CDR3 in amino acids: CASSVIETQYF. The CDR3 coding sequence is TGTGCCAGCAGTGTAATAGAGACCCAGTACTTC.

The rearrangement joins TRBV7-2 to TRBJ2-5, with 8 bases lining up with TRBD2. Looked up from germline, CDR1 is SGHTA and CDR2 is FQGNSA. CDR3 size: 15 residues. After removal of 4 bases from V and 11 bases from J, the junction contained 15 bases not matched to a gene. The chain's CDR3 is CASSSEPGLAPSQYF. CDR3 nucleotide sequence: TGTGCCAGCAGCTCGGAGCCAGGACTAGCACCGTCACAGTACTTC.

The chain is built from TRBV7-9 and TRBJ2-7; D is unresolved. This CDR3 region has 15 residues. V was trimmed by 5 bases and J by 4 bases, leaving 18 bases between them. The germline V gene has CDR1 SEHNR and CDR2 FQNEAQ (reference sequence). CDR3 nucleotides: TGTGCCAGCAGCCCCCGATTAGTATCCCTGTACGAGCAGTACTTC. It encodes CASSPRLVSLYEQYF.

The rearrangement joins TRBV7-9 to TRBJ2-3, with unresolved D. V was clipped by 5 bases and J by 6 bases, with 12 bases between them. CDR3 size: 13 residues. Germline V gene lookup returns CDR1 SEHNR and CDR2 FQNEAQ (reference sequence). CDR3 DNA: TGTGCCAGCAGCGAGCCCCCAGCGGATACGCAGTATTTT. Its protein is CASSEPPADTQYF.

The gene calls are TRBV27 and TRBJ1-6, with 8 positions matching TRBD1. The CDR3 length is 15 residues. V lost 5 bases to trimming and J lost 6 bases; unmatched junction nucleotides: 6. Germline assignment: CDR1 MNHEY and CDR2 SMNVEV (reference sequence). In nucleotides, the CDR3 is TGTGCCAGCAGTGCACGGACAGGGACTAATTCACCCCTCCACTTT. It encodes CASSARTGTNSPLHF.

The chain links TRBV9 to TRBJ2-3; 9 nucleotides align to TRBD2. Trimming at V came to 5 bases and at J to 0 bases, leaving 10 bases not matched to a gene. In germline, CDR1 is SGDLS, CDR2 YYNGEE. The CDR3 loop spans 17 amino acids. CDR3 protein: CASSPFGLARSTDTQYF. CDR3 bases: TGTGCCAGCAGTCCTTTCGGACTAGCGAGAAGCACAGATACGCAGTATTTT. The full variable domain, in which reference TRBV9 and TRBJ2-3 provide the parts outside the CDR3, is DSGVTQTPKHLITATGQRVTLRCSPRSGDLSVYWYQQSLDQGLQFLIQYYNGEERAKGNILERFSAQQFPDLHSELNLSSLELGDSALYFCASSPFGLARSTDTQYFGPGTRLTVL.

The chain is built from TRBV10-3 and TRBJ1-4, with D perhaps matching TRBD1 (6 bases). V gave up 2 bases and J gave up 3 bases, with 19 bases separating them. CDR1 and CDR2 from the germline V gene are ENHRY and SYGVKD. The CDR3 runs 18 residues. CDR3 in amino acids: CAISEARAGAEANEKLFF. The CDR3 DNA reads TGTGCCATCAGTGAGGCCAGGGCAGGGGCAGAGGCTAATGAAAAACTGTTTTTT.

The CDR3 reads CASTVDRGPEAFF. In DNA form, the CDR3 reads TGTGCCAGCACCGTAGACAGGGGCCCCGAAGCTTTCTTT. The chain uses TRBV2 and TRBJ1-1, with 8 bases lining up with TRBD1. CDR3 size: 13 residues. Trimming at V came to 7 bases and at J to 8 bases, leaving 9 bases not matched to a gene. From germline, CDR1 is SNHLY and CDR2 FYNNEI. The whole variable domain, remainder taken from reference TRBV2 and TRBJ1-1, is EPEVTQTPSHQVTQMGQEVILRCVPISNHLYFYWYRQILGQKVEFLVSFYNNEISEKSEIFDDQFSVERPDGSNFTLKIRSTKLEDSAMYFCASTVDRGPEAFFGQGTRLTVV.

Concerning this clone: Other nucleotide sequences in the sample specify the same CDR3. The V gene is TRBV27, the J gene TRBJ2-7, with D possibly being TRBD2 (6 bases). This CDR3 spans 15 amino acids. Germline V gene data show CDR1 as MNHEY and CDR2 as SMNVEV (reference sequence). Trimming cost V 3 bases and J 6 bases, with 18 bases left between them. In DNA, the CDR3 is TGTGCCAGCAGTTTGACGGCAGGGTCAGCGGGCGAGCAGTACTTC. Encoded protein: CASSLTAGSAGEQYF.

The V gene is TRBV6-4, the J gene TRBJ2-3; 10 bases map to TRBD2. Trimming removed 2 bases from V and 1 base from J; junction bases left unmatched: 3. Per the germline V gene, CDR1 is MRHNA and CDR2 is SNTAGT. The CDR3 sequence is 16 residues long. In DNA form, the CDR3 reads TGTGCCAGCAGTGACACTAGCGGGGAGGGCACAGATACGCAGTATTTT. Amino acid sequence: CASSDTSGEGTDTQYF.

Turning to this clone: Other nucleotide sequences in the sample specify the same CDR3. The J gene is TRBJ2-3, the V gene TRBV7-2; 12 positions agree with TRBD2. V was pared by 3 bases and J by 11 bases, with 9 bases of the junction left unmatched. CDR1 and CDR2 (germline): SGHTA, FQGNSA. The CDR3 is 15 residues long. The CDR3 spells CASSLALAGGGVQYF. The CDR3, as DNA: TGTGCCAGCAGCTTGGCACTAGCGGGAGGCGGGGTGCAGTATTTT.

The chain employs TRBV29-1 and TRBJ1-4, with 9 bases lining up with TRBD1. The CDR3 has 14 residues. Germline-derived CDR1 and CDR2 are SQVTM and ANQGSEA. The V and J ends lost 4 bases and 8 bases, in that order; junction bases with no gene match: 8. CDR3 amino acids: CSVGEQGAWEKLFF. DNA of the CDR3: TGCAGCGTTGGAGAACAGGGGGCTTGGGAAAAACTGTTTTTT.

This clone was counted only a few times. This sequence joins TRBV9 and TRBJ1-1; no reliable D call. The V end was cut by 0 bases, the J end by 4 bases, with 10 bases between. The CDR3 is made up of 14 amino acids. The germline gives CDR1 SGDLS, CDR2 YYNGEE. Here the CDR3 reads CASSVDATGTEAFF. The DNA for the CDR3 is TGTGCCAGCAGCGTAGATGCGACGGGCACTGAAGCTTTCTTT.